This paragraph reports one T cell receptor (beta chain). The entry originates in a study of beta chain features in type 1 diabetes. Every sorted population was more than 95% pure. What was sequenced were expressed TCRB transcripts, since all of the isolated RNA had been reverse transcribed. The average output of naive, central memory and regulatory T cell samples was several million reads. Produced via immunoSEQ multiplex PCR; TCRdb's table is partial and in-frame only. The sample has 160,000 or so clones, 11% seen once. This TCR came from a man aged 18-30 years in good health. Specimen: central memory CD4+ T cells from blood.

CDR3 coding DNA: TGTGCCATCAGTGGGGACGGTGCCAATCAGCCCCAGCATTTT. This translates into CAISGDGANQPQHF. This chain connects TRBV10-3 to TRBJ1-5, with a weak D call TRBD1 (5 bases). The CDR3 covers 14 residues. Trimming took 4 bases from V and 3 from J, leaving 10 bases between them. Germline V lookup: CDR1 ENHRY, CDR2 SYGVKD.